Sequencing of this TCR beta chain was carried out in a study of blood T cell repertoires in COVID-19 (dated by TCRdb to 2018 to 2020). Looking at the study overall: Samples covering the acute and convalescent phases of COVID-19 were provided by collaborators in the United States, Italy and Spain. The prospective study material was composed of cDNA or gDNA derived from T cells, B-cell-depleted T cells, or PBMCs. Samples came from the ongoing ImmuneRACE study (first 160 participants) plus 1,254 subjects from 6 global collaborators. HLA class I and class II types, where available, came from metadata supplied by the sample provider rather than from assay-based typing. The dataset comprised deeply sampled blood TCRbeta repertoires from subjects exposed to, actively infected with, or recovered from COVID-19. The repertoires were released in a freely available public database intended as a resource for research on the immune response to SARS-CoV-2. A de-identified subject ID, COVID-19 status, age in years and sex were almost always included in the sample metadata. What the authors observed across the whole study: Clinical and demographic metadata were provided uncurated, with the amount varying by source and participant.

The immunoSEQ Assay, a bias-controlled multiplex PCR, was used to amplify TCRbeta CDR3 regions from genomic DNA. The authors' analysis ran thus. The number of nucleated cells in each sample was estimated from the amplification of reference gene primers within the assay. Sequence reads were collapsed and filtered to measure the absolute abundance of every unique TCRbeta CDR3 rearrangement. For each sample, productive Simpson clonality was calculated as the square root of Simpson's diversity index over productive rearrangements. The source is immuneACCESS, and TCRdb retained only in-frame sequences with V and J called. Part of the clones is not carried over; for the studies checked, unresolved V genes explain less than half of this, and the remainder is unexplained. The D gene and trimming were derived from the DNA, and the V and J assignments and clone size from that table. The sample profile shows nearly 45,000 clones; roughly 87% of them were found once. The ten largest clones add up to around 25% of the sample.

The collaborating institutions used their own protocols to collect whole blood in K2EDTA tubes. For TCRbeta analysis, collaborator samples were shipped as frozen whole blood, as isolated PBMCs, or as DNA extracted from either sample type. As regards this clone: Its recognized antigen is unknown. Nothing much larger sits one base from this clone, and base qualities are not available.

V and J lose 4 bases and 0 bases, and a span of 8 bases separates them. The CDR3 spans 14 residues, from the cysteine through the phenylalanine. Only CDR3 DNA remains: 42 bases, in frame from the first base. As encoded in the germline V gene, CDR1 is SGDLS while CDR2 is YYNGEE. Sequencing was done on a sample of peripheral blood. The TCR sequence derives from a woman aged 80 or over in a cohort sampled during active or convalescent COVID-19. This chain is built from TRBV9 and TRBJ1-3; no D gene can be assigned with confidence. The CDR3 protein: CASSLSASGNTIYF. The bases are TGTGCCAGCAGCCTATCCGCCTCTGGAAACACCATATATTTT.